This TCR beta chain was obtained from a study of beta chain features in type 1 diabetes. Study-wide background: The study examined about 110,000,000 sorted cells across all samples. General study points: Across patients, naive, central memory and Treg TCRB repertoires exhibited apparently greater similarity than was observed across healthy donors. TCRB CDR3s were moderately but significantly shorter in Type 1 diabetes patients in all four CD4+ subsets.

The CDR3 is 13 residues long. The junction had 1 base not matched to a gene; V was cut back by 6 bases and J by 1 base. Germline V gene sequence: CDR1 MNHEY, CDR2 SVGAGI. Points on this clone: Antigen unknown.

The sequenced template was cDNA made from the entire isolated RNA. Here immunoSEQ multiplex PCR was the method, and the copy in TCRdb shows in-frame clones only, minus some. The sample has roughly 140,000 clones; around 10% are singletons. The source material was central memory CD4+ T cells from blood. The rearrangement joins TRBV6-5 to TRBJ1-1, with 8 bases lining up with TRBD1. The receptor was isolated from a man under 40 with type 1 diabetes. The CDR3 sequence is CASRDRENTEAFF. The DNA for the CDR3 is TGTGCCAGCAGGGACAGGGAGAACACTGAAGCTTTCTTT.